This T cell receptor beta chain was captured in a study of naive and memory T cell subsets. Treatment defined: skin biopsy from PPD injection site in Mantoux-positive individual. An oligonucleotide containing a UMI was ligated to the 3' end of TCR cDNA. Germline CDR1 and CDR2: SGHVS and FNYEAQ. This CDR3 comprises 14 residues. J was trimmed by 3 bases and V by 5 bases; bases with no gene match: 5. Ligated cDNA underwent four rounds of PCR with nested alpha and beta constant region primers and SP2. TCRdb reprocessed the UMI-ligation and nested PCR reads with MiXCR, giving one entry per CDR3 protein. Of around 31,000 distinct CDR3 sequences in the sample, about 7.4% were seen once. This clonotype was seen ten or more times.

The sample was skin, taken from a tuberculin skin test site. V is TRBV7-6 and J is TRBJ2-3; 7 positions match TRBD1. This clonotype was sampled from an adult in good health. CDR3 nucleotide sequence: TGTGCCAGCAGCCCGCGACAGGGTACAGATACGCAGTATTTT. It codes for CASSPRQGTDTQYF.